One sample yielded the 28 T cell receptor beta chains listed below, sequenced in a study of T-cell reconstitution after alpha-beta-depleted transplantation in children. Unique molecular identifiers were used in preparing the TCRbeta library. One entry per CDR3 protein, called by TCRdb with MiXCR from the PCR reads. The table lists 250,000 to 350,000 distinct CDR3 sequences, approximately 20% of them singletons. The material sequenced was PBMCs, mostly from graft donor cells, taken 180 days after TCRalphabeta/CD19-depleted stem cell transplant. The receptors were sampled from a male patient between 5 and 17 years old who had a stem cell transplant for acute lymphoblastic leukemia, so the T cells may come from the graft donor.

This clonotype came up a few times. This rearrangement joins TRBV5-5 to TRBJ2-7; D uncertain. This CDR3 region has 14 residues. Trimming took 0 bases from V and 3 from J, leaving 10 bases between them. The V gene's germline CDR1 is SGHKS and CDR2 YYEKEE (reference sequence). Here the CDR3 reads CASSLGKGIYEQYF. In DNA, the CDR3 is TGTGCCAGCAGCTTGGGTAAAGGGATCTACGAGCAGTACTTC.

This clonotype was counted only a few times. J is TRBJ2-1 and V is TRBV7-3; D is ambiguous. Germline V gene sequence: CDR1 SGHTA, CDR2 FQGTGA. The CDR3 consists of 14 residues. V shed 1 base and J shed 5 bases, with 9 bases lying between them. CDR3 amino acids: CASSLNSRHNEQFF. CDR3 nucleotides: TGTGCCAGCAGCTTAAACTCCAGACACAATGAGCAGTTCTTC.

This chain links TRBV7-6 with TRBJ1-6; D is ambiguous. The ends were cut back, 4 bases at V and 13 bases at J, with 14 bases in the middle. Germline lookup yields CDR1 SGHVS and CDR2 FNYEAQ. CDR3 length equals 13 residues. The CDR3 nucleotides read TGTGCCAGCAGCTCCTTAGTCGGTACGCCCCTCCACTTT. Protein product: CASSSLVGTPLHF.

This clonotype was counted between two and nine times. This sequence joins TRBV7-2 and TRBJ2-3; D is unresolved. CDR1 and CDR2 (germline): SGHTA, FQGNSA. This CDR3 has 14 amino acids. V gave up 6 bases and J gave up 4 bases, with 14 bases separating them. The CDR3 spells CASRWSTGPDTQYF. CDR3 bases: TGTGCCAGCAGATGGTCTACCGGGCCAGATACGCAGTATTTT.

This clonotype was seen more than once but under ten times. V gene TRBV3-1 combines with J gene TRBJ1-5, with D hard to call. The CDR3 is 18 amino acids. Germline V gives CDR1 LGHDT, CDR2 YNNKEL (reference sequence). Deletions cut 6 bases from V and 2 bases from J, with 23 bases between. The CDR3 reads CASSSLTSLLRGNQPQHF. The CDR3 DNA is TGTGCCAGCAGTTCACTGACATCACTACTCCGGGGCAATCAGCCCCAGCATTTT.

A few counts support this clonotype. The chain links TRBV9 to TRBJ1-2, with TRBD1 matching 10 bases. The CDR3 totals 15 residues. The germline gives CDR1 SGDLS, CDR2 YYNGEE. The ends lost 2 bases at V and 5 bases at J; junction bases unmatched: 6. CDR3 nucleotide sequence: TGTGCCAGCAGCGTGACACCGGGACAGGGGTATGGCTACACCTTC. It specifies CASSVTPGQGYGYTF.

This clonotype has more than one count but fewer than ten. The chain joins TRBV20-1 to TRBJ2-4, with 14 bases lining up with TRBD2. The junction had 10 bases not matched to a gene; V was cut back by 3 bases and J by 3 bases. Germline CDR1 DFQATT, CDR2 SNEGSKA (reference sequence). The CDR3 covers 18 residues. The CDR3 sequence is CSARGTSGSGGDKNIQYF. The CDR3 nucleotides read TGCAGTGCTAGGGGGACTAGCGGGAGTGGGGGGGACAAAAACATTCAGTACTTC.

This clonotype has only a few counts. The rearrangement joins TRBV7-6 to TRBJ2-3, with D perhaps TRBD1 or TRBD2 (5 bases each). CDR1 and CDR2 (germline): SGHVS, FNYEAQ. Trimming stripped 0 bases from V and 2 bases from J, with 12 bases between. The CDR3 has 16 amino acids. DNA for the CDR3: TGTGCCAGCAGCTTAGCGTCCGGGACGGACACAGATACGCAGTATTTT. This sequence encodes CASSLASGTDTDTQYF.

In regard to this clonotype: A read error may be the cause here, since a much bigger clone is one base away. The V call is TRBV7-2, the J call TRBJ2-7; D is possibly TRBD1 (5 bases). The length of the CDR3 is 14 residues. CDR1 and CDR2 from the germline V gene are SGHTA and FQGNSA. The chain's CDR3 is CASCLDGRAYEQYF. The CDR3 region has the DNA TGTGCCAGCTGCTTAGATGGCAGGGCCTACGAGCAGTACTTC.

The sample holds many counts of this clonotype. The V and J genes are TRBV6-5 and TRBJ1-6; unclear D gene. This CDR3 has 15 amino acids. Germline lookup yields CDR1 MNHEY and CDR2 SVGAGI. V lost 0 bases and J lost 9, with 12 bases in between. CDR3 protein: CASSYSSRTRSPLHF. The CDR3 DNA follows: TGTGCCAGCAGTTACTCGAGCCGGACGCGTTCACCCCTCCACTTT.

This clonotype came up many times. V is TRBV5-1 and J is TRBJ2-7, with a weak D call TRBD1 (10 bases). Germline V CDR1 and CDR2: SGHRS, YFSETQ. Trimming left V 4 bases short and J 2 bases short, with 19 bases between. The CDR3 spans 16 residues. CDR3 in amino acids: CASSPAGGQGPYEQYF. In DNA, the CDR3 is TGCGCCAGCAGCCCAGCGGGGGGACAGGGGCCCTACGAGCAGTACTTC.

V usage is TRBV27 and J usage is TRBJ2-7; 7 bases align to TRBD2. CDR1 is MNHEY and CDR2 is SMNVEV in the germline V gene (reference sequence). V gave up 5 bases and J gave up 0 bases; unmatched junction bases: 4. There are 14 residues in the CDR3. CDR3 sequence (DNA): TGTGCCAGCAGTCGGGGCGGGAGCTCCTACGAGCAGTACTTC. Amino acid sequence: CASSRGGSSYEQYF.

DNA for the CDR3: TGTGCCTCGAAGGCAGGGAGCTCCTACAATGAGCAGTTCTTC. It is translated as CASKAGSSYNEQFF. V gene TRBV12-3 or TRBV12-4 combines with J gene TRBJ2-1; D possibly matches TRBD1 or TRBD2 (5 bases each). The germline V and J ends were trimmed by 11 bases and 0 bases, with 14 bases remaining between them. This CDR3 spans 14 amino acids.

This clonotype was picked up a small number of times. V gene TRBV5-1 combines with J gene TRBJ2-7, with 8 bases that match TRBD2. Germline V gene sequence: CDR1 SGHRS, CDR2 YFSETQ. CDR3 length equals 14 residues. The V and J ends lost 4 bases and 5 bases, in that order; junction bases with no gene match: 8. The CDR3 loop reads CASSDGRENHEQYF. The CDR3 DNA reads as TGCGCCAGCAGCGACGGGAGGGAGAACCACGAGCAGTACTTC.

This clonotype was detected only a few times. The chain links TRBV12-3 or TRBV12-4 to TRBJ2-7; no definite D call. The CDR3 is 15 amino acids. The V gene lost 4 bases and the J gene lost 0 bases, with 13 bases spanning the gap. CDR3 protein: CASSSNPRTSYEQYF. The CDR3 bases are TGTGCCAGCAGTTCTAACCCCAGGACCTCCTACGAGCAGTACTTC.

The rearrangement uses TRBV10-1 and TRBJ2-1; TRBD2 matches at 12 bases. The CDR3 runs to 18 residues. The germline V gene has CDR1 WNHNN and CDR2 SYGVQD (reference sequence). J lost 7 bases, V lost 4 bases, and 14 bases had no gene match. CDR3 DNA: TGCGCCAGCAGTGGGACTAGCGGGAACCCTCCGAGGGAGAATGAGCAGTTCTTC. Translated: CASSGTSGNPPRENEQFF.

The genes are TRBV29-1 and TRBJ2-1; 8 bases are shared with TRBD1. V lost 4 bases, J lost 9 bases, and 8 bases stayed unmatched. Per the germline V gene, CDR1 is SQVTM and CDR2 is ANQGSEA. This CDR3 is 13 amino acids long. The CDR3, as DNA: TGCAGCGTTGTGGGCAGGGGGCTGGGTGAGCAGTTCTTC. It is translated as CSVVGRGLGEQFF.

CDR3 bases: TGTGCCAGCAGCTTAGTTGGGCCTCTTTCCTACTTC. Translated, it gives CASSLVGPLSYF. J is TRBJ2-7 and V is TRBV7-9; D not certain. The V and J ends lost 1 base and 13 bases respectively, with 14 bases between them. Germline V gene data show CDR1 as SEHNR and CDR2 as FQNEAQ (reference sequence). CDR3 length: 12 amino acids.

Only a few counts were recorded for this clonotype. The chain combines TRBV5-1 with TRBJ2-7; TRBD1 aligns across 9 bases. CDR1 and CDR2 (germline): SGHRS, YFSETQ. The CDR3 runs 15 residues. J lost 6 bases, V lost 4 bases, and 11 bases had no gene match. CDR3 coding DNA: TGCGCCAGCAGCCGTCTAGGGACAGGGATCGGCGAGCAGTACTTC. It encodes CASSRLGTGIGEQYF.

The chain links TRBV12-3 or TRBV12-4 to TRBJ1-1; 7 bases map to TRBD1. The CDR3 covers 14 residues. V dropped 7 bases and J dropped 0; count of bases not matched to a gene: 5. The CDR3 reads CASTPGQMNTEAFF. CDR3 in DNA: TGTGCCAGCACACCGGGACAGATGAACACTGAAGCTTTCTTT.

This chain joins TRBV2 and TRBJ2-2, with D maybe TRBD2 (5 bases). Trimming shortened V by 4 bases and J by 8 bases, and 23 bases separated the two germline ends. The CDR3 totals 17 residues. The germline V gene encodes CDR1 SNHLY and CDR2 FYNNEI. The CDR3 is CASSVKKEDPAPGELFF. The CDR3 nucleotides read TGTGCCAGCAGTGTGAAAAAGGAGGATCCGGCTCCTGGGGAGCTGTTTTTT.

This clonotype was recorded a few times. The CDR3 loop is CASSQESRIYNEQFF. The CDR3 DNA is TGCGCCAGCAGCCAAGAGAGCAGGATCTACAATGAGCAGTTCTTC. This chain links TRBV4-1 with TRBJ2-1; D is ambiguous. Germline V gene sequence: CDR1 MGHRA, CDR2 YSYEKL. Trimming pared 0 bases from V and 3 bases from J, leaving 9 bases between. The CDR3 is made up of 15 amino acids.

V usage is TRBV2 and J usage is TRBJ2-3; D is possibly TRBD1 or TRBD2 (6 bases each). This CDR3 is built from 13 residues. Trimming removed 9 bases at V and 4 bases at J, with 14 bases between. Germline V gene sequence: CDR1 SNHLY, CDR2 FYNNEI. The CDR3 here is CARRGAWADTQYF. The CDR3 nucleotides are TGTGCCAGGAGGGGGGCCTGGGCAGATACGCAGTATTTT.

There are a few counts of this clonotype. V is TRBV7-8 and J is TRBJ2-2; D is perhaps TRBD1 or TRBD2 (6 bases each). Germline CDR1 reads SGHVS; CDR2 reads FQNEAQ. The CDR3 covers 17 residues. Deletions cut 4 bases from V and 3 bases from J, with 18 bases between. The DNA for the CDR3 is TGTGCCAGCAGCTCTCGGACCAAGGGGGGCTACACCGGGGAGCTGTTTTTT. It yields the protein CASSSRTKGGYTGELFF.

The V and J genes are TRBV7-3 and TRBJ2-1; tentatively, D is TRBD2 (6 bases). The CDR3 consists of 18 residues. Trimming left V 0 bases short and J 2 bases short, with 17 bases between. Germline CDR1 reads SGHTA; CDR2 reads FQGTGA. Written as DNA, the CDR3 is TGTGCCAGCAGCTTAACCCTGAACCTAGCGCCCCCCTACAATGAGCAGTTCTTC. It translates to CASSLTLNLAPPYNEQFF.

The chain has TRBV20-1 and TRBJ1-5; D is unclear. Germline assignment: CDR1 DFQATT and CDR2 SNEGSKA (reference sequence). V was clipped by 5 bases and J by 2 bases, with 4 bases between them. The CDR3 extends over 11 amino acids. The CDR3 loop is CSAGRNQPQHF. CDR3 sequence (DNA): TGCAGTGCTGGTCGCAATCAGCCCCAGCATTTT.

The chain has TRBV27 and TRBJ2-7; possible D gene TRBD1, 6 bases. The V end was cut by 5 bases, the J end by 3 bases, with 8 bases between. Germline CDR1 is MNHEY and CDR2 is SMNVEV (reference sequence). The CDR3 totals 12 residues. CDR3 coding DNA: TGTGCCAGCAGTACAGGGAACTACGAGCAGTACTTC. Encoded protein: CASSTGNYEQYF.

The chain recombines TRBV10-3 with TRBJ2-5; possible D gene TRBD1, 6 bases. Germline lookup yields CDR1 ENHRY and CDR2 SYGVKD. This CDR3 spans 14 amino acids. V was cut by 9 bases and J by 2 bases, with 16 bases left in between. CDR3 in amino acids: CAIRHGTTQETQYF. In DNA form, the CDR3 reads TGTGCCATTCGCCACGGGACAACACAAGAGACCCAGTACTTC.